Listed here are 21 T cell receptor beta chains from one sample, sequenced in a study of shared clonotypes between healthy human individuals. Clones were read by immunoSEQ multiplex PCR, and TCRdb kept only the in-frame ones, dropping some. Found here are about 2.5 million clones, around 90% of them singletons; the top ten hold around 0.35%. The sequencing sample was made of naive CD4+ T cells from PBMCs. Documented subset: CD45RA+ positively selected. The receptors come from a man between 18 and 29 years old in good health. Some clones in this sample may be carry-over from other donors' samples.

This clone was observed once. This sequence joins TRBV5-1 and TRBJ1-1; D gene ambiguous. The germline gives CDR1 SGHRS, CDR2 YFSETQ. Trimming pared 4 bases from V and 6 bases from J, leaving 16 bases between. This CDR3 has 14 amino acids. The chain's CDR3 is CASSADGGGAEAFF. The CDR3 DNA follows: TGCGCCAGCAGCGCAGATGGCGGTGGTGCTGAAGCTTTCTTT.

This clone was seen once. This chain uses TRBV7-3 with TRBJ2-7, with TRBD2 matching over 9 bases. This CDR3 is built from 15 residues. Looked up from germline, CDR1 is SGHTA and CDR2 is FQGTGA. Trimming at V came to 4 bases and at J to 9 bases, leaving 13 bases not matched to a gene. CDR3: CASSSLAGEGMRQYF. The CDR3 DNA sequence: TGTGCCAGCAGCTCTTTAGCGGGAGAGGGTATGAGGCAGTACTTC. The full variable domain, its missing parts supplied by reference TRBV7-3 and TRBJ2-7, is GAGVSQTPSNKVTEKGKYVELRCDPISGHTALYWYRQSLGQGPEFLIYFQGTGAADDSGLPNDRFFAVRPEGSVSTLKIQRTERGDSAVYLCASSSLAGEGMRQYFGPGTRLTVT.

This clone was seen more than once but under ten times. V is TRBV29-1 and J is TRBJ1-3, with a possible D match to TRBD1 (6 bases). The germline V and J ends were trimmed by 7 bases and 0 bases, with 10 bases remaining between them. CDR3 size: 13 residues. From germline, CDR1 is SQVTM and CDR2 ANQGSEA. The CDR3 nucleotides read TGCAGCGCAGAGGGGGTCTCTGGAAACACCATATATTTT. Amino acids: CSAEGVSGNTIYF.

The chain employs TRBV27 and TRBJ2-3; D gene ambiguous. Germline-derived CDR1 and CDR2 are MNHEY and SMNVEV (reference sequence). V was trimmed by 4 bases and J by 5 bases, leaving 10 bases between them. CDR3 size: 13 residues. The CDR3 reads CASSSRTEDTQYF. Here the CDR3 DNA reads TGTGCCAGCAGTTCAAGAACAGAAGATACGCAGTATTTT.

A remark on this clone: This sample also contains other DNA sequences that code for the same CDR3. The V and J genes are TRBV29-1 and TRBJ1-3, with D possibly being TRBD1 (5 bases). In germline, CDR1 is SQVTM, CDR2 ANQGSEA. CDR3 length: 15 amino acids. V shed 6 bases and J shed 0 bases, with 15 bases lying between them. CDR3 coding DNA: TGCAGCGTGTGGCCCGGGGGGGACTCTGGAAACACCATATATTTT. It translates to CSVWPGGDSGNTIYF.

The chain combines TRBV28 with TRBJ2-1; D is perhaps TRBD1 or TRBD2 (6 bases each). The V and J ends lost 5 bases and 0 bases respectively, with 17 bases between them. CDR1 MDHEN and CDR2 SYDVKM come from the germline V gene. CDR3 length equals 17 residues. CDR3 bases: TGTGCCAGCAGTCGCCCAGGGGCGGGGAGCTCCTACAATGAGCAGTTCTTC. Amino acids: CASSRPGAGSSYNEQFF.

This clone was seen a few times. CDR3 protein: CASSSRRLAGVEQFF. The CDR3 DNA is TGTGCCAGCAGTTCCCGGCGCCTAGCGGGAGTGGAGCAGTTCTTC. V gene TRBV28 combines with J gene TRBJ2-1, with TRBD2 identical over 10 bases. CDR1 and CDR2 from the germline V gene are MDHEN and SYDVKM. The CDR3 loop spans 15 amino acids. Trimming took 4 bases from V and 10 from J; bases not matched to a gene: 10.

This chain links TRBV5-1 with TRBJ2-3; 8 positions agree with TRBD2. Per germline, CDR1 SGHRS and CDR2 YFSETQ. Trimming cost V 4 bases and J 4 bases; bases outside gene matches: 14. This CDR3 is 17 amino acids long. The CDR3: CASSTQGPPGGADTQYF. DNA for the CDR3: TGCGCCAGCAGCACACAAGGCCCCCCGGGAGGGGCAGATACGCAGTATTTT. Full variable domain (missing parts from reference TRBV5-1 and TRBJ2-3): KAGVTQTPRYLIKTRGQQVTLSCSPISGHRSVSWYQQTPGQGLQFLFEYFSETQRNKGNFPGRFSGRQFSNSRSEMNVSTLELGDSALYLCASSTQGPPGGADTQYFGPGTRLTVL.

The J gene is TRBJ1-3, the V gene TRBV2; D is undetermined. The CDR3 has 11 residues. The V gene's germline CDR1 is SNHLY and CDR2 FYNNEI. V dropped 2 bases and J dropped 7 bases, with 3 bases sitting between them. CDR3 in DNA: TGTGCCAGCAGTGAATCGAACACCATATATTTT. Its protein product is CASSESNTIYF.

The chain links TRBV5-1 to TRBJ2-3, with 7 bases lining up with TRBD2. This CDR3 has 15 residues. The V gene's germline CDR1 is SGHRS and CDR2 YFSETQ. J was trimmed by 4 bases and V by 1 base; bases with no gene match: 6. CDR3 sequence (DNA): TGCGCCAGCAGCTTGCGCGGGAGTCTCGCAGATACGCAGTATTTT. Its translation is CASSLRGSLADTQYF.

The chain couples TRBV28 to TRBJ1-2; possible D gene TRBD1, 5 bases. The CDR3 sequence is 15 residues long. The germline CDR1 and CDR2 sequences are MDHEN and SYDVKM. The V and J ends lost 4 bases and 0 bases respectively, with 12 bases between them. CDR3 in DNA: TGTGCCAGCAGTTACCTGCAGGGTACTAACTATGGCTACACCTTC. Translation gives CASSYLQGTNYGYTF.

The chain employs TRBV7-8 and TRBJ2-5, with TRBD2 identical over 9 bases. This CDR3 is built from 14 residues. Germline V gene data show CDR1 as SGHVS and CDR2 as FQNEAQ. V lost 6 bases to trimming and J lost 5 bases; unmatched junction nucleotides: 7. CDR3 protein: CASSPMLAGETQYF. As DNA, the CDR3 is TGTGCCAGCAGTCCAATGCTAGCGGGGGAGACCCAGTACTTC.

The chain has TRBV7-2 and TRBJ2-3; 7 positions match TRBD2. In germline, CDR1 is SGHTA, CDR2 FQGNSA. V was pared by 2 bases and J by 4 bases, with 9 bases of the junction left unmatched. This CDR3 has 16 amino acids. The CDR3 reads CASSLLPAGRSDTQYF. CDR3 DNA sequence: TGTGCCAGCAGCTTATTACCAGCGGGAAGGTCAGATACGCAGTATTTT. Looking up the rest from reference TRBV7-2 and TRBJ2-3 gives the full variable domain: GAGVSQSPSNKVTEKGKDVELRCDPISGHTALYWYRQSLGQGLEFLIYFQGNSAPDKSGLPSDRFSAERTGGSVSTLTIQRTQQEDSAVYLCASSLLPAGRSDTQYFGPGTRLTVL.

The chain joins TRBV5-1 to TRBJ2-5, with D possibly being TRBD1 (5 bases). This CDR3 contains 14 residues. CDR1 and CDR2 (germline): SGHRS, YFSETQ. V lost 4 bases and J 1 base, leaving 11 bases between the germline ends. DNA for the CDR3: TGCGCCAGCAGCCTAACGACAGCCCAAGAGACCCAGTACTTC. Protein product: CASSLTTAQETQYF.

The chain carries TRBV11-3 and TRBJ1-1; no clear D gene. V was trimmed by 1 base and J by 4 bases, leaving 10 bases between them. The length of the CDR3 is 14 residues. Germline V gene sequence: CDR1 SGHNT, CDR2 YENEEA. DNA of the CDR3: TGTGCCAGCAGCTTAGGCCATAGTAGCACTGAAGCTTTCTTT. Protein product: CASSLGHSSTEAFF.

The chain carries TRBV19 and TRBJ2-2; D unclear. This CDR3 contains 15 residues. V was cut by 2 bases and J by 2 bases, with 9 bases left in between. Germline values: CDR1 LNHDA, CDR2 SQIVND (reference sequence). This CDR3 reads CASSIRSLNTGELFF. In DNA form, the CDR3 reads TGTGCCAGTAGTATAAGGAGCCTTAACACCGGGGAGCTGTTTTTT.

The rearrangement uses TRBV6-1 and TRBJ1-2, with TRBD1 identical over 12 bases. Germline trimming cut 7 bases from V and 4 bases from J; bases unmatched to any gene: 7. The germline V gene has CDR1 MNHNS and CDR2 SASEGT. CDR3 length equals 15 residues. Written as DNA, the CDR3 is TGTGCCAGCAAGCCGGGACAGGGGGCAATCTATGGCTACACCTTC. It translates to CASKPGQGAIYGYTF.

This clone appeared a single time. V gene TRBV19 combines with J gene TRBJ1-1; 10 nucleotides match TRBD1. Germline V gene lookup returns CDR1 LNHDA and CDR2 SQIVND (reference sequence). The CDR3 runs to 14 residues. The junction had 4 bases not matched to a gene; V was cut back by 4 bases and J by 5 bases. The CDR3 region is CASSRDRGGTEAFF. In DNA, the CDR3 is TGTGCCAGTAGTAGGGACAGGGGAGGAACTGAAGCTTTCTTT.

For the CDR3, the DNA is TGTGCCAGCTCACCACAGTGGGGCGCAGAGACCCAGTACTTC. Protein: CASSPQWGAETQYF. This chain joins TRBV18 and TRBJ2-5, with D perhaps matching TRBD1 (5 bases). Trimming left V 1 base short and J 4 bases short, with 10 bases between. Germline CDR1 KGHSH, CDR2 LQKENI. CDR3 length: 14 amino acids. Complete variable domain (other parts from reference TRBV18 and TRBJ2-5): NAGVMQNPRHLVRRRGQEARLRCSPMKGHSHVYWYRQLPEEGLKFMVYLQKENIIDESGMPKERFSAEFPKEGPSILRIQQVVRGDSAAYFCASSPQWGAETQYFGPGTRLLVL.

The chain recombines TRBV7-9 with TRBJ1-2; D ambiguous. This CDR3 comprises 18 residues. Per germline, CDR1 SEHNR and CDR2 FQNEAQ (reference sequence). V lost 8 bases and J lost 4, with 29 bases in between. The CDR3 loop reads CASRDPRAGLAEVYGYTF. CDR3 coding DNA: TGTGCCAGCCGAGACCCAAGGGCAGGCCTAGCGGAAGTCTATGGCTACACCTTC.

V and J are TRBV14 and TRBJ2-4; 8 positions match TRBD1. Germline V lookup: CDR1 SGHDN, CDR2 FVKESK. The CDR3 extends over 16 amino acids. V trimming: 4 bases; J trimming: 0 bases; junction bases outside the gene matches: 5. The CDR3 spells CASSLRTGLAKNIQYF. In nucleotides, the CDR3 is TGTGCCAGCAGCCTTAGGACAGGGTTAGCCAAAAACATTCAGTACTTC. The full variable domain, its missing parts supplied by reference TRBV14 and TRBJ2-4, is EAGVTQFPSHSVIEKGQTVTLRCDPISGHDNLYWYRRVMGKEIKFLLHFVKESKQDESGMPNNRFLAERTGGTYSTLKVQPAELEDSGVYFCASSLRTGLAKNIQYFGAGTRLSVL.